The 17 T cell receptor beta chains listed next were all sequenced from one sample in a study of blood T cell repertoires in COVID-19. Assay used: immunoSEQ multiplex PCR; TCRdb lists only in-frame clones, some missing. The sample lists roughly 250,000 clones, around 82% occurring once. Material: peripheral blood. All receptors come from an older woman with acute or convalescent COVID-19.

V is TRBV19 and J is TRBJ1-3; TRBD1 matches at 7 bases. The CDR3 contains 15 residues. CDR1 and CDR2 from the germline V gene are LNHDA and SQIVND (reference sequence). The V segment lost 4 bases and the J segment 1 base; nucleotides outside the gene matches: 4. The CDR3 region has the DNA TGTGCCAGTAGTACGCGACAGGGATCTGGAAACACCATATATTTT. Amino acids: CASSTRQGSGNTIYF.

The chain is built from TRBV18 and TRBJ1-1; TRBD1 matches 10 bases. Trimming removed 0 bases from V and 6 bases from J; junction bases left unmatched: 13. Germline CDR1 KGHSH, CDR2 LQKENI. CDR3 length equals 18 residues. CDR3 in DNA: TGTGCCAGCTCACCACCGATGGGGACAGGGGTTTTAATGGCTGAAGCTTTCTTT. Residues: CASSPPMGTGVLMAEAFF.

V usage is TRBV28 and J usage is TRBJ2-2; D perhaps matches TRBD2 (6 bases). CDR1 and CDR2 (germline): MDHEN, SYDVKM. With 6 bases removed from V and 6 bases from J, the gap between germline ends came to 17 bases. The CDR3 sequence is 15 residues long. The CDR3 reads CASRPTSHRPGELFF. DNA for the CDR3: TGTGCCAGCAGACCCACTAGCCACCGGCCCGGGGAGCTGTTTTTT.

J is TRBJ1-5 and V is TRBV28; a possible D gene is TRBD1 (6 bases). The germline V gene encodes CDR1 MDHEN and CDR2 SYDVKM. Trimming took off 6 bases at V and 4 bases at J, with 16 bases between the two ends. The CDR3 runs to 15 residues. The chain's CDR3 is CASRPPTGRNQPQHF. In DNA form, the CDR3 reads TGTGCCAGCAGACCACCGACAGGAAGGAATCAGCCCCAGCATTTT. Full variable domain (remainder filled in from reference TRBV28 and TRBJ1-5): DVKVTQSSRYLVKRTGEKVFLECVQDMDHENMFWYRQDPGLGLRLIYFSYDVKMKEKGDIPEGYSVSREKKERFSLILESASTNQTSMYLCASRPPTGRNQPQHFGDGTRLSIL.

CDR3 sequence: CASSQDQQGRWLFF. CDR3 coding DNA: TGTGCCAGCAGCCAAGATCAACAGGGGCGATGGCTGTTTTTT. V and J are TRBV3-1 (or the pseudogene TRBV3-2) and TRBJ1-4; TRBD1 aligns across 7 bases. The CDR3 extends over 14 amino acids. Germline-derived CDR1 and CDR2 are LGHDT and YNNKEL (reference sequence). V lost 0 bases and J lost 14; bases outside the gene matches: 9.

This clone has a handful of counts. This rearrangement joins TRBV2 to TRBJ1-1; no clear D gene. Deletions cut 4 bases from V and 1 base from J, with 10 bases between. Germline V gene lookup returns CDR1 SNHLY and CDR2 FYNNEI. This CDR3 is built from 14 residues. Here the CDR3 DNA reads TGTGCCAGCAGTGGTCACAGAGCGAACACTGAAGCTTTCTTT. As protein: CASSGHRANTEAFF.

V usage is TRBV6-2 or TRBV6-3 and J usage is TRBJ1-5; D ambiguous. Per the germline V gene, CDR1 is MNHEY and CDR2 is SVGEGT. The V and J ends lost 2 bases and 7 bases respectively, with 9 bases between them. The CDR3 contains 13 residues. CDR3 in DNA: TGTGCCAGCAGTTACCTCCCCGGGCAGCCCCAGCATTTT. Its protein product is CASSYLPGQPQHF.

The J gene is TRBJ1-6, the V gene TRBV18; D might be TRBD1 (5 bases). CDR3 length: 17 amino acids. Germline values: CDR1 KGHSH, CDR2 LQKENI. Trimming pared 0 bases from V and 14 bases from J, leaving 23 bases between. CDR3 protein: CASSPPRAQGPGGALHF. CDR3 coding DNA: TGTGCCAGCTCACCACCGAGAGCTCAGGGACCTGGAGGGGCCCTCCACTTT.

DNA of the CDR3: TGTGCCAGCAGCGAGGGACTCGGGTTTTATACGCAGTATTTT. It specifies CASSEGLGFYTQYF. The chain carries TRBV7-2 and TRBJ2-3, with D tentatively TRBD2 (6 bases). Trimming pared 5 bases from V and 7 bases from J, leaving 16 bases between. The CDR3 has 14 amino acids. Looked up from germline, CDR1 is SGHTA and CDR2 is FQGNSA.

The rearrangement joins TRBV19 to TRBJ1-4; D is perhaps TRBD1 (5 bases). Looked up from germline, CDR1 is LNHDA and CDR2 is SQIVND (reference sequence). Between the trimmed V and J ends, which lost 7 bases and 4 bases, there was a span of 22 bases. This CDR3 region has 17 residues. CDR3 protein: CASTRWGGSGFNEKLFF. The CDR3 region has the DNA TGTGCCAGTACGAGGTGGGGCGGTAGCGGTTTTAATGAAAAACTGTTTTTT.

This clone showed up just once. CDR3 in amino acids: CAWSVRGSYNSPLHF. The CDR3 DNA follows: TGTGCCTGGAGTGTAAGAGGGTCCTATAATTCACCCCTCCACTTT. V and J are TRBV30 and TRBJ1-6; no firm D call. Germline-derived CDR1 and CDR2 are GTSNPN and SVGIG (reference sequence). Trimming took 0 bases from V and 1 from J, leaving 7 bases between them. CDR3 length equals 15 residues.

The rearrangement joins TRBV7-9 to TRBJ1-1; D is possibly TRBD1 (5 bases). CDR3 length: 15 residues. Germline V CDR1 and CDR2: SEHNR, FQNEAQ (reference sequence). Trimming took off 0 bases at V and 6 bases at J, with 14 bases between the two ends. The CDR3 spells CASSLAGLRGPEAFF. In nucleotides, the CDR3 is TGTGCCAGCAGCTTAGCGGGGCTTAGGGGTCCTGAAGCTTTCTTT. The full variable domain, with the rest looked up from reference TRBV7-9 and TRBJ1-1, is DTGVSQNPRHKITKRGQNVTFRCDPISEHNRLYWYRQTLGQGPEFLTYFQNEAQLEKSRLLSDRFSAERPKGSFSTLEIQRTEQGDSAMYLCASSLAGLRGPEAFFGQGTRLTVV.

The V call is TRBV4-1, the J call TRBJ2-7; 7 nucleotides line up with TRBD2. Germline CDR1 is MGHRA and CDR2 is YSYEKL. V shed 0 bases and J 0 bases; nucleotides not matched to a gene: 5. The CDR3 extends over 16 amino acids. Written as DNA, the CDR3 is TGCGCCAGCAGCCAAGATGGCGGGGGTCGCTCCTACGAGCAGTACTTC. Its protein is CASSQDGGGRSYEQYF.

A single count supports this clone. This chain connects TRBV28 to TRBJ1-3; TRBD1 aligns across 8 bases. This CDR3 spans 18 amino acids. Germline V gene lookup returns CDR1 MDHEN and CDR2 SYDVKM. Trimming removed 8 bases from V and 0 bases from J; junction bases left unmatched: 15. CDR3 sequence reads: CASGRDRPLRNSGNTIYF. CDR3 DNA sequence: TGTGCCAGCGGAAGGGACAGGCCCCTGAGGAACTCTGGAAACACCATATATTTT.

The gene calls are TRBV24-1 and TRBJ2-1; 14 bases line up with TRBD2. The CDR3 length is 15 residues. Losses at the gene ends were 2 bases for V and 9 bases for J; bases not matched to a gene: 2. CDR1 is KGHDR, CDR2 SFDVKD, per germline. In nucleotides, the CDR3 is TGTGCCACCAGTGATTCAGGACTAGCGGGGGGTGAGCAGTTCTTC. Protein: CATSDSGLAGGEQFF.

This sequence joins TRBV21-1 and TRBJ1-5. TRBV21-1 is given as a pseudogene. The length of the CDR3 is 14 residues. The CDR3 bases are TGTGCCAGCAGCAAAACGAGGGTGAGCCAGCCCCAGCATTTT. Translation gives CASSKTRVSQPQHF.

The chain links TRBV5-6 to TRBJ2-7; D is possibly TRBD1 or TRBD2 (5 bases each). This CDR3 contains 14 residues. Germline CDR1 SGHDT, CDR2 YYEEEE. The V end lost 4 bases, the J end lost 4 bases, and 15 bases lay between the germline ends. DNA for the CDR3: TGTGCCAGCAGCCTGGCGGGCCAGGGTTACGAGCAGTACTTC. This gives the protein CASSLAGQGYEQYF.